This TCR beta chain was identified in a study of regulatory T cells in long-lasting Graves disease. Trimming left V 4 bases short and J 3 bases short, with 13 bases between. Germline values: CDR1 MNHEY, CDR2 SVGAGI. This CDR3 contains 14 residues. Building the TCR beta libraries relied on iRepertoire HTBI primers, and CDR3 regions underwent Arm-PCR. As handled by the study authors: Samples jointly harbored 62 TRBV and approximately 15 TRBJ segments. MiXCR, run by TCRdb on the multiplex PCR reads, gives a single entry per CDR3 protein. TCRdb, not the original authors, processed these V and J calls. The sample carries 680,000 or so distinct CDR3 sequences, under 20% recorded once. The time point: newly diagnosed GD, antithyroid drugs for less than 3 months. After RNA was extracted from PBMCs, the TCR library was made from it. This clonotype was detected only a few times. The sample was also reused in another study, on T cells in Graves' hyperthyroidism and ophthalmopathy. This second study says: Hyperthyroidism patients were newly diagnosed, had disease duration under 2 months, and were aged 18 to 65 years. TCR CDR3 regions were first amplified by RT-PCR with HTBI primers.

V usage is TRBV6-5 and J usage is TRBJ2-7; D remains unclear. The sequenced sample was peripheral blood mononuclear cells (PBMCs), obtained at new diagnosis, from a patient treated with antithyroid drugs. This TCR was sampled from a woman in her thirties with Graves disease. The chain's CDR3 is CASSSLGQVYEQYF. Here the CDR3 DNA reads TGTGCCAGCAGTTCCCTAGGGCAAGTCTACGAGCAGTACTTC.